This TCR beta chain was recovered during a study of T cell repertoires in cytomegalovirus infection. Study information: Use of recently identified HLA-C-restricted and well-studied HLA-B-restricted CMV epitopes was part of the study. TCR beta signatures that were public indicated CMV infection and matching HLA type. General study results and limits: Dominating the ex vivo response were TCR beta clonotypes that were CMV-specific and HLA-C-restricted. Summed frequency of public TCR beta families distinguished CMV carriers with the relevant HLA.

This CDR3 is 15 amino acids long. Germline-derived CDR1 and CDR2 are LNHNV and YYDKDF (reference sequence). Trimming pared 5 bases from V and 0 bases from J, leaving 11 bases between. One entry per CDR3 protein, called by TCRdb with MiXCR from the reads. Of under 850,000 distinct CDR3 sequences in the sample, around a third were seen once. About this clonotype: Its specificity is not known.

This clonotype originated in a human donor in good health (CMV status not recorded). Some clones in this sample may be carry-over from other donors' samples. The specimen comprised cultured PBMCs, sampled from culture after CMV antigen stimulation. The chain links TRBV15 to TRBJ1-5, with no clear D. The CDR3 region is CATSSSGVSNQPQHF. CDR3 coding DNA: TGTGCCACCAGCTCCTCTGGGGTTAGCAATCAGCCCCAGCATTTT. The full variable domain, completed using reference TRBV15 and TRBJ1-5, is DAMVIQNPRYQVTQFGKPVTLSCSQTLNHNVMYWYQQKSSQAPKLLFHYYDKDFNNEADTPDNFQSRRPNTSFCFLDIRSPGLGDTAMYLCATSSSGVSNQPQHFGDGTRLSIL.